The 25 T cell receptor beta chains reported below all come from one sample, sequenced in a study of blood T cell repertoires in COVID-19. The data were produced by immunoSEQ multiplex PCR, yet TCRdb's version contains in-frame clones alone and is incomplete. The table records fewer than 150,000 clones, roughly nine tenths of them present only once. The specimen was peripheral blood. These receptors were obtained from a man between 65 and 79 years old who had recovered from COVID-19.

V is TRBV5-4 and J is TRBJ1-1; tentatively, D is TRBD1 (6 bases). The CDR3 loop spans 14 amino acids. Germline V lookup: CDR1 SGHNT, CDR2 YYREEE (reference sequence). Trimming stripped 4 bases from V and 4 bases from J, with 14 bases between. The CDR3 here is CASSVQQGITEAFF. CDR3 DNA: TGTGCCAGCAGCGTTCAGCAGGGGATCACTGAAGCTTTCTTT.

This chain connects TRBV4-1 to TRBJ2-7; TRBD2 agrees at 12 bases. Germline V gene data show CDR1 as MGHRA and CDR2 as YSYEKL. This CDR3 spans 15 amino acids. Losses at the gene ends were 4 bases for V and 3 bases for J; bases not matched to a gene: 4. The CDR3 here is CASSLGLAGNYEQYF. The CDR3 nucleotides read TGCGCCAGCAGCCTTGGACTAGCGGGGAACTACGAGCAGTACTTC.

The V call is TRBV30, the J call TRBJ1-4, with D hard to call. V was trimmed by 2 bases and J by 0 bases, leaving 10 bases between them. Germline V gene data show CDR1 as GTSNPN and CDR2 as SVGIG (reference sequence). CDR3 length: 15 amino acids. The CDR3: CAWSTEGATNEKLFF. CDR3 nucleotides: TGTGCCTGGAGTACCGAGGGAGCAACTAATGAAAAACTGTTTTTT.

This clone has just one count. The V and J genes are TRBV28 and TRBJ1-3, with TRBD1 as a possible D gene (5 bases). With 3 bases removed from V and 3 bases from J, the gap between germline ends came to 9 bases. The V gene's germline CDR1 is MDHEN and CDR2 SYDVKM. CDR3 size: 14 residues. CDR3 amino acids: CASSLGGVGNTIYF. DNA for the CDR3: TGTGCCAGCAGTTTGGGGGGGGTTGGAAACACCATATATTTT.

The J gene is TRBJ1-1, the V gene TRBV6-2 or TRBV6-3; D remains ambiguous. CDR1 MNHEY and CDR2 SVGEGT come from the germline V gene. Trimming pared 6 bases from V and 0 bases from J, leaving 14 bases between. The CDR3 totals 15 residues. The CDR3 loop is CASSLKRRVNTEAFF. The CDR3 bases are TGTGCCAGCAGCCTAAAACGGAGGGTGAACACTGAAGCTTTCTTT.

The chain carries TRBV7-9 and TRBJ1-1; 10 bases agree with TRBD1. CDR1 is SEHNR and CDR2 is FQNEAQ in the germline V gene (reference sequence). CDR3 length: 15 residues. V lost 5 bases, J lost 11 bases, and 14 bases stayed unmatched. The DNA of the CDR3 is TGTGCCAGCAGCCTTACCTTGACAGGGGGCGCGGGTGCTTTCTTT. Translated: CASSLTLTGGAGAFF.

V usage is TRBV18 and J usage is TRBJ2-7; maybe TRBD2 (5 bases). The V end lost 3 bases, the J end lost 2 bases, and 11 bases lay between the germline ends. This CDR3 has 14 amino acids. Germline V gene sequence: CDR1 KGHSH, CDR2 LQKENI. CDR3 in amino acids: CASSPGRAPYEQYF. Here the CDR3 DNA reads TGTGCCAGCTCACCGGGGAGAGCACCCTACGAGCAGTACTTC.

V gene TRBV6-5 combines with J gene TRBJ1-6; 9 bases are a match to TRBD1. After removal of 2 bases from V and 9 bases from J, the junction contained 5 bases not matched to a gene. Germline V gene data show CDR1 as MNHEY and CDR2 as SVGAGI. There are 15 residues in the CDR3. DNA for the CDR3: TGTGCCAGCAGTTACCAAGGACAGGGGTTTTCACCCCTCCACTTT. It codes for CASSYQGQGFSPLHF.

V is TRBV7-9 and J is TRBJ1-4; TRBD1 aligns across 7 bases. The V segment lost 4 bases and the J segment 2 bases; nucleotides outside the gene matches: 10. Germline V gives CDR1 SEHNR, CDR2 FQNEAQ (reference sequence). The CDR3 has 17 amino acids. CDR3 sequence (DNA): TGTGCCAGCAGCTCTCGGGACAGCCCCTGGACTAATGAAAAACTGTTTTTT. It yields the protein CASSSRDSPWTNEKLFF.

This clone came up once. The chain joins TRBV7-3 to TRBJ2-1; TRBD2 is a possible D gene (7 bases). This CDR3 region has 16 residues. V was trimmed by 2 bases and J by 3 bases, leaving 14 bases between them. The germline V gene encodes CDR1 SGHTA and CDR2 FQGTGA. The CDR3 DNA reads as TGTGCCAGCAGCTTAGGGGGGGCTAGCGGCTACAATGAGCAGTTCTTC. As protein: CASSLGGASGYNEQFF.

The CDR3 loop reads CASSSRQNNYGYTF. The CDR3 bases are TGTGCCAGCAGTTCCAGACAGAATAACTATGGCTACACCTTC. This sequence joins TRBV27 and TRBJ1-2; the D gene is possibly TRBD1 (5 bases). The germline V gene encodes CDR1 MNHEY and CDR2 SMNVEV (reference sequence). V was shortened by 4 bases and J by 1 base, with 10 bases between the two germline ends. This CDR3 contains 14 residues.

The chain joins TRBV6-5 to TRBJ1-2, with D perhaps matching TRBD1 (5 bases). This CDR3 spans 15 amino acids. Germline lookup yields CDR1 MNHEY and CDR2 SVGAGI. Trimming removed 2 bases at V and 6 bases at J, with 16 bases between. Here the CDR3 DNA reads TGTGCCAGCAGTTACCTATCCGGCCAGGGCGATGGCTACACCTTC. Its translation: CASSYLSGQGDGYTF.

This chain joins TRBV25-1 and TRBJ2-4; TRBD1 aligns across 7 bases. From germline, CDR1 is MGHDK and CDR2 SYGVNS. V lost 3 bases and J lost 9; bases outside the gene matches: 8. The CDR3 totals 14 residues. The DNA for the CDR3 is TGTGCCAGCAGTGATGACAGGGCACGTGGCATTCAGTACTTC. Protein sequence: CASSDDRARGIQYF.

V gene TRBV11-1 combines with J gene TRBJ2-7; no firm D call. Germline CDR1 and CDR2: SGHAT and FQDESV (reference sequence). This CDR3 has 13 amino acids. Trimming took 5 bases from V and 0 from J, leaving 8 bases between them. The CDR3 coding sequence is TGTGCCAGCAGCAGCGTGCCCTCCTACGAGCAGTACTTC. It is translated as CASSSVPSYEQYF.

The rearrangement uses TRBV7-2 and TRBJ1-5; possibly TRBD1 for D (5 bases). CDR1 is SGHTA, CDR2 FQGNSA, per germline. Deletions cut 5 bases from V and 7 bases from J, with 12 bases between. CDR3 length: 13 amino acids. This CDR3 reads CASSPTVGQPQHF. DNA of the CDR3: TGTGCCAGCAGCCCGACAGTAGGGCAGCCCCAGCATTTT. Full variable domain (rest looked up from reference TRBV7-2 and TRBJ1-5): GAGVSQSPSNKVTEKGKDVELRCDPISGHTALYWYRQSLGQGLEFLIYFQGNSAPDKSGLPSDRFSAERTGGSVSTLTIQRTQQEDSAVYLCASSPTVGQPQHFGDGTRLSIL.

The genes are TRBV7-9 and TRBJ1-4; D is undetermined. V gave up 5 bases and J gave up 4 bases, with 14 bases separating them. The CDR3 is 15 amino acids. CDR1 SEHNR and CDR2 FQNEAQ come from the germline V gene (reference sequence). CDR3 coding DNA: TGTGCCAGCAGCCGAGCAGGCCGTGATAATGAAAAACTGTTTTTT. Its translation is CASSRAGRDNEKLFF. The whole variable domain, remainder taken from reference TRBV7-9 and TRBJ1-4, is DTGVSQNPRHKITKRGQNVTFRCDPISEHNRLYWYRQTLGQGPEFLTYFQNEAQLEKSRLLSDRFSAERPKGSFSTLEIQRTEQGDSAMYLCASSRAGRDNEKLFFGSGTQLSVL.

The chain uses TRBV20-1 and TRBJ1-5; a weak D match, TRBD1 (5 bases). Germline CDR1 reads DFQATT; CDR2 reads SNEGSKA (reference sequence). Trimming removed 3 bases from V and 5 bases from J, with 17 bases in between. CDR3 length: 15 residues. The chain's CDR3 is CSASWSQGLDQPQHF. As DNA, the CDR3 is TGCAGTGCTAGTTGGAGTCAGGGTCTTGATCAGCCCCAGCATTTT.

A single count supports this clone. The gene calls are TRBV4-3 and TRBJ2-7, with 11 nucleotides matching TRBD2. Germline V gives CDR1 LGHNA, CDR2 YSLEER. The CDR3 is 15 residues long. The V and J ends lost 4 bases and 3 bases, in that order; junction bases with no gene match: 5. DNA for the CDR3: TGCGCCAGCAGCCTGCCGGGACTAGCGGACTACGAGCAGTACTTC. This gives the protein CASSLPGLADYEQYF.

The CDR3 protein is CASSATSGPFYEQYF. The CDR3 coding sequence is TGTGCCAGCAGCGCCACTAGCGGGCCCTTCTACGAGCAGTACTTC. This chain links TRBV7-3 with TRBJ2-7; 9 bases are shared with TRBD2. Germline V gene sequence: CDR1 SGHTA, CDR2 FQGTGA. The length of the CDR3 is 15 residues. V was clipped by 5 bases and J by 3 bases; unmatched bases: 8.

The CDR3 loop reads CASSGQGGTEAFF. CDR3 nucleotides: TGTGCCAGCAGTGGGCAGGGAGGAACTGAAGCTTTCTTT. V usage is TRBV2 and J usage is TRBJ1-1, with TRBD1 as a possible D gene (5 bases). Germline loops: CDR1 SNHLY, CDR2 FYNNEI. Trimming shortened V by 4 bases and J by 5 bases, and 11 bases separated the two germline ends. The CDR3 totals 13 residues.

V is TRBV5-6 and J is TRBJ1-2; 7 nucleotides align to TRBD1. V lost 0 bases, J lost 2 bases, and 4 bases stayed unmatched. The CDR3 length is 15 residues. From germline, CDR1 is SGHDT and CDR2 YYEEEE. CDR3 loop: CASSLVDRDNYGYTF. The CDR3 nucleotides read TGTGCCAGCAGCTTGGTAGACAGGGACAACTATGGCTACACCTTC.

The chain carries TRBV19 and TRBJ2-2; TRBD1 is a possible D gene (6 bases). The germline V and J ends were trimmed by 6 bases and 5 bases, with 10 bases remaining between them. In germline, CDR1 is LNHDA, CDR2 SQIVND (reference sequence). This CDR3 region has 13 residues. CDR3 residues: CASRIQGTGELFF. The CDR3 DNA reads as TGTGCCAGTAGGATACAGGGAACCGGGGAGCTGTTTTTT.

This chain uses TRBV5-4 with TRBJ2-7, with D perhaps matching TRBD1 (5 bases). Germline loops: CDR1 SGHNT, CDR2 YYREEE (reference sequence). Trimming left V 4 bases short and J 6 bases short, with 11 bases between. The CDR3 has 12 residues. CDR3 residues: CASSPSRGEQYF. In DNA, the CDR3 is TGTGCCAGCAGCCCCTCAAGGGGCGAGCAGTACTTC.

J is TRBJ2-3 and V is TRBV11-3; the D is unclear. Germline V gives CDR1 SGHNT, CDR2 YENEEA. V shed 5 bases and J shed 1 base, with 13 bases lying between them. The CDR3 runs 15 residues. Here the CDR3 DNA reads TGTGCCAGCAGCCCGCAGGCGTCAGGCACAGATACGCAGTATTTT. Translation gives CASSPQASGTDTQYF.

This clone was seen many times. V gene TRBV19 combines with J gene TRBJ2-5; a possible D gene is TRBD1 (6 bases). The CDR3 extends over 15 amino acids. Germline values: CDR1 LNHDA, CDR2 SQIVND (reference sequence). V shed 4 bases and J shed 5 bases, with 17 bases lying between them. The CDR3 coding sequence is TGTGCCAGTAGTAGCCTAGGACAGCTTGGGGAGACCCAGTACTTC. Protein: CASSSLGQLGETQYF.